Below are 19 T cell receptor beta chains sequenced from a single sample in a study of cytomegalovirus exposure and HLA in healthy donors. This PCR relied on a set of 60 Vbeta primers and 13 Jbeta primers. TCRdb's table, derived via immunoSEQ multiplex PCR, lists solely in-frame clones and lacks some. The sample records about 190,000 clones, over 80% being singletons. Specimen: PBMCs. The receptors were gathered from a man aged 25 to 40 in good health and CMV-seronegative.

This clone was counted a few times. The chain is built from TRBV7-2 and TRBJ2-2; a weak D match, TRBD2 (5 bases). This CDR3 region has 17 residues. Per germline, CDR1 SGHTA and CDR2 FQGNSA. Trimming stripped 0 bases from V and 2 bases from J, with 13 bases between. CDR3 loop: CASSLAGLGINTGELFF. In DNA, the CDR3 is TGTGCCAGCAGCTTAGCAGGACTCGGTATAAACACCGGGGAGCTGTTTTTT.

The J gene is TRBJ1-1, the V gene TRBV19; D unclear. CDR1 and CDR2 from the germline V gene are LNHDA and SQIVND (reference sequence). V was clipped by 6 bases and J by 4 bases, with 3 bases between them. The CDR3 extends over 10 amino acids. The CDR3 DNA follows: TGTGCCAGTAGGAGCACTGAAGCTTTCTTT. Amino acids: CASRSTEAFF.

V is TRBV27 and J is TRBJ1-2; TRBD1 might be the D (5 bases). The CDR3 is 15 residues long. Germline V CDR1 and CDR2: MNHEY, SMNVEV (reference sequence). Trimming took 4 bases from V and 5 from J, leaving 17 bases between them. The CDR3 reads CASSYGGVLGYGYTF. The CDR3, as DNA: TGTGCCAGCAGTTATGGGGGGGTATTGGGGTATGGCTACACCTTC.

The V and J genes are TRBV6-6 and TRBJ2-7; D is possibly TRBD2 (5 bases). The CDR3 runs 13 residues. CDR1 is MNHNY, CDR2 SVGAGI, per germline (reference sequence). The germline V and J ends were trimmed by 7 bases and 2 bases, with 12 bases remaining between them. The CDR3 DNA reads TGTGCCAGCATTCGGGATTTTGCCTACGAGCAGTACTTC. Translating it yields CASIRDFAYEQYF.

Here the CDR3 DNA reads TGTGCCAGCAGTGACCCAACGGGAGGCAATCAGCCCCAGCATTTT. It codes for CASSDPTGGNQPQHF. The chain links TRBV7-9 to TRBJ1-5, with unresolved D. The V end lost 6 bases, the J end lost 2 bases, and 14 bases lay between the germline ends. This CDR3 is built from 15 residues. CDR1 and CDR2 from the germline V gene are SEHNR and FQNEAQ (reference sequence). The whole variable domain, remainder taken from reference TRBV7-9 and TRBJ1-5, is DTGVSQNPRHKITKRGQNVTFRCDPISEHNRLYWYRQTLGQGPEFLTYFQNEAQLEKSRLLSDRFSAERPKGSFSTLEIQRTEQGDSAMYLCASSDPTGGNQPQHFGDGTRLSIL.

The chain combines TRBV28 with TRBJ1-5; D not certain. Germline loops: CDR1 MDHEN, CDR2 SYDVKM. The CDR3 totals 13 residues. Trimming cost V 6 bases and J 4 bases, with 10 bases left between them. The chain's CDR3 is CASSRLRNQPQHF. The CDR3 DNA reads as TGTGCCAGCAGCCGCCTTCGGAATCAGCCCCAGCATTTT.

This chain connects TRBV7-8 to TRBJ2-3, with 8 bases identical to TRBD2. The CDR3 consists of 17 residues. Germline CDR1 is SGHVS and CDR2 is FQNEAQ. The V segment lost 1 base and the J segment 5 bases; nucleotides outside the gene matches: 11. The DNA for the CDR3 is TGTGCCAGCAGCTTAGGTAGAGGCGGGGGGCCTGGAGATACGCAGTATTTT. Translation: CASSLGRGGGPGDTQYF.

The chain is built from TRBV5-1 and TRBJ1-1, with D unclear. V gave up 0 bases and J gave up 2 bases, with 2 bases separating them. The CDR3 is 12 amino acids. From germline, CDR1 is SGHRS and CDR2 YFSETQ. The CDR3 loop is CASSLANTEAFF. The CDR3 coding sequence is TGCGCCAGCAGCTTGGCTAACACTGAAGCTTTCTTT. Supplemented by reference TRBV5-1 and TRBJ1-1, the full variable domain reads KAGVTQTPRYLIKTRGQQVTLSCSPISGHRSVSWYQQTPGQGLQFLFEYFSETQRNKGNFPGRFSGRQFSNSRSEMNVSTLELGDSALYLCASSLANTEAFFGQGTRLTVV.

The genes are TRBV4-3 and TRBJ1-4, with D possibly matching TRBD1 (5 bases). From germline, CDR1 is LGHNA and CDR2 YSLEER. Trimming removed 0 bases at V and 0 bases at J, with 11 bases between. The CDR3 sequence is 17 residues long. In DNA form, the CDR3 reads TGCGCCAGCAGCCAAGATTCGGGAGGGGCAACTAATGAAAAACTGTTTTTT. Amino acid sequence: CASSQDSGGATNEKLFF.

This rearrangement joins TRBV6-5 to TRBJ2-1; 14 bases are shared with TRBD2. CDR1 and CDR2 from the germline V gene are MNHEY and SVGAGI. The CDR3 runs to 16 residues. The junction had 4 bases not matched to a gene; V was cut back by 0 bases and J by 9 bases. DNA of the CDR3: TGTGCCAGCAGTTACTCGACTAGCGGGGGGGCCAGTGAGCAGTTCTTC. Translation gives CASSYSTSGGASEQFF.

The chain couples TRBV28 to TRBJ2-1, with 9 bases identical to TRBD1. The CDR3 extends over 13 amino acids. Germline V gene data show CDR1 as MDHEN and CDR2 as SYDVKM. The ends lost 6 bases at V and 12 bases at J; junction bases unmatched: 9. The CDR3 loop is CASRLTGGGRQFF. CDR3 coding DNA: TGTGCCAGCAGGCTGACAGGGGGAGGGCGGCAGTTCTTC.

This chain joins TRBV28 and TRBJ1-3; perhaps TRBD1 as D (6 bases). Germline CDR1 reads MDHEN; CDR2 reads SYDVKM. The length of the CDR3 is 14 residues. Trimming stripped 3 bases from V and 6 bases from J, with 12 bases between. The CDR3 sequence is CASSLVQGLNTIYF. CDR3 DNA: TGTGCCAGCAGTTTGGTCCAGGGGTTAAACACCATATATTTT.

The CDR3 bases are TGTGCCAGCAGCTCGCAACAGGGGGCGTACGAGCAGTACTTC. It specifies CASSSQQGAYEQYF. The chain has TRBV11-1 and TRBJ2-7; TRBD1 matches 9 bases. The CDR3 is 14 amino acids. From germline, CDR1 is SGHAT and CDR2 FQDESV (reference sequence). V lost 4 bases, J lost 4 bases, and 5 bases stayed unmatched.

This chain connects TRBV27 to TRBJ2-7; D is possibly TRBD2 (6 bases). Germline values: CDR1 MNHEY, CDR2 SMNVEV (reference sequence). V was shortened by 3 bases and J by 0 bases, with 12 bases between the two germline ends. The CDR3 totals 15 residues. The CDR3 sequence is CASSFFGGSSYEQYF. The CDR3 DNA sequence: TGTGCCAGCAGTTTTTTCGGGGGAAGCTCCTACGAGCAGTACTTC.

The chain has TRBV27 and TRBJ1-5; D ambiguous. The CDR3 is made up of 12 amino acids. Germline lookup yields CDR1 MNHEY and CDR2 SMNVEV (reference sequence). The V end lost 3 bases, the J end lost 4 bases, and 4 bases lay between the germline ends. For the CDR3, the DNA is TGTGCCAGCAGTTTGAGGAATCAGCCCCAGCATTTT. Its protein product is CASSLRNQPQHF.

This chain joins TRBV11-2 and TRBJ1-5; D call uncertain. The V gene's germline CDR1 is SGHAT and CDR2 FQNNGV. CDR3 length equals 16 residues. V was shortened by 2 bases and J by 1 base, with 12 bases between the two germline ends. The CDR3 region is CASSLLGGQSNQPQHF. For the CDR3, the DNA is TGTGCCAGCAGCTTACTAGGAGGGCAGAGCAATCAGCCCCAGCATTTT.

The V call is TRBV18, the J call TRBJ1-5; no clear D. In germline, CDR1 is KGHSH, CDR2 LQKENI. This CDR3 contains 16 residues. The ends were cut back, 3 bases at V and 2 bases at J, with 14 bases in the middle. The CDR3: CASSPLGGLGNQPQHF. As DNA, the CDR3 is TGTGCCAGCTCACCCCTGGGAGGCCTAGGCAATCAGCCCCAGCATTTT.

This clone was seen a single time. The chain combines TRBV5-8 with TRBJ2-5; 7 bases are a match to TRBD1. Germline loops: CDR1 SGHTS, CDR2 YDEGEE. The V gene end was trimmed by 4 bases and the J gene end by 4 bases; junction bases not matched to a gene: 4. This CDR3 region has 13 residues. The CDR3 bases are TGTGCCAGCAGCATGACAGGGAGAGAGACCCAGTACTTC. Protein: CASSMTGRETQYF.

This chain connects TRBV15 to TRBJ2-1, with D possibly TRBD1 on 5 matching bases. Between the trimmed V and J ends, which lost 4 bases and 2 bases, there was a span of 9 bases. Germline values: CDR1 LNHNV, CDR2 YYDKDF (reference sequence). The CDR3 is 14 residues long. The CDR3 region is CATSTRQTYNEQFF. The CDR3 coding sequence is TGTGCCACCAGCACGCGACAGACCTACAATGAGCAGTTCTTC.